Following are 7 T cell receptor beta chains from one sample sequenced in a study of CD8 T cells in ankylosing spondylitis. TCRdb itself ran the 5' RACE reads through MiXCR, one entry per CDR3 protein. The sample holds 150,000 or so distinct CDR3 sequences; roughly 10% are singletons and the top ten take about 15%. Sequencing was done on a sample of blood, either unsorted or a sorted T cell fraction (not recorded which). Source of these receptors: a female donor with ankylosing spondylitis or in good health (not recorded which).

This clonotype was recorded at least ten times. This sequence joins TRBV9 and TRBJ2-3; 8 bases are a match to TRBD2. The V and J ends lost 3 bases and 2 bases, in that order; junction bases with no gene match: 11. In germline, CDR1 is SGDLS, CDR2 YYNGEE. The CDR3 spans 17 residues. CDR3 DNA sequence: TGTGCCAGCAGCGCCCAGGCGAGCGGGAGAGTCACAGATACGCAGTATTTT. Encoded protein: CASSAQASGRVTDTQYF.

In its sample, this clonotype was seen a few times. The V and J genes are TRBV5-1 and TRBJ2-3, with 9 positions matching TRBD2. Germline values: CDR1 SGHRS, CDR2 YFSETQ. Trimming took 7 bases from V and 7 from J; bases not matched to a gene: 10. This CDR3 contains 14 residues. CDR3 DNA sequence: TGCGCCAGCCGTCTTGCGGGAGGGCAACATACGCAGTATTTT. Its translation: CASRLAGGQHTQYF.

This clonotype showed up many times. The chain recombines TRBV29-1 with TRBJ2-3; D uncertain. The V end was cut by 6 bases, the J end by 2 bases, with 12 bases between. This CDR3 is built from 13 residues. Germline V CDR1 and CDR2: SQVTM, ANQGSEA. The CDR3 DNA follows: TGCAGCGTCGAGGAGAGTCCCACAGATACGCAGTATTTT. It yields the protein CSVEESPTDTQYF.

This clonotype was detected many times. The rearrangement joins TRBV6-2 or TRBV6-3 to TRBJ1-5; D not certain. Deletions cut 4 bases from V and 9 bases from J, with 13 bases between. The germline gives CDR1 MNHEY, CDR2 SVGEGT. The CDR3 has 13 residues. The CDR3 sequence is CASSLGTSWPQHF. CDR3 sequence (DNA): TGTGCCAGCAGTTTAGGAACTAGCTGGCCCCAGCATTTT.

This clonotype was observed at least ten times. The chain combines TRBV7-9 with TRBJ1-2; 7 bases match TRBD1. The germline V gene has CDR1 SEHNR and CDR2 FQNEAQ (reference sequence). Trimming removed 5 bases from V and 2 bases from J; junction bases left unmatched: 8. The CDR3 runs to 15 residues. CDR3 in amino acids: CASSPEQTGNYGYTF. CDR3 bases: TGTGCCAGCAGCCCAGAGCAGACAGGGAACTATGGCTACACCTTC.

This clonotype was found many times. The chain recombines TRBV11-2 with TRBJ2-1, with D tentatively TRBD1 (6 bases). The CDR3 has 17 amino acids. The ends were cut back, 1 base at V and 2 bases at J, with 15 bases in the middle. Germline V gene sequence: CDR1 SGHAT, CDR2 FQNNGV. The CDR3: CASSLGRGTGPYNEQFF. The CDR3 DNA reads as TGTGCCAGCAGCTTAGGTAGGGGGACGGGGCCCTACAATGAGCAGTTCTTC.

The chain links TRBV5-6 to TRBJ1-5, with 7 bases lining up with TRBD1. V shed 2 bases and J 1 base; nucleotides not matched to a gene: 3. Germline CDR1 is SGHDT and CDR2 is YYEEEE. The CDR3 is 15 amino acids. The CDR3 loop is CASSLGGASNQPQHF. The CDR3, as DNA: TGTGCCAGCAGCTTAGGGGGCGCGAGCAATCAGCCCCAGCATTTT.